Below, 12 T cell receptor beta chains from the same sample are listed, as sequenced in a study of cytomegalovirus exposure and HLA in healthy donors. A multiplex PCR was run with 60 Vbeta primers and 13 Jbeta primers. This table comes from immunoSEQ multiplex PCR, and its TCRdb copy is limited to in-frame clones, with some not included. This sample has under 200,000 clones, with approximately 80% found just once. Sequencing input: PBMCs. The receptor set was obtained from a woman between 18 and 29 years old in good health and CMV-seronegative.

V and J are TRBV6-1 and TRBJ2-3; 7 bases align to TRBD2. The CDR3 has 12 amino acids. Germline assignment: CDR1 MNHNS and CDR2 SASEGT. Trimming removed 5 bases from V and 5 bases from J; junction bases left unmatched: 1. CDR3 DNA: TGTGCCAGCAGTTTAGCGGGAGATACGCAGTATTTT. Its translation is CASSLAGDTQYF.

This clone was detected once. The V call is TRBV5-4, the J call TRBJ2-1; 15 bases agree with TRBD2. Looked up from germline, CDR1 is SGHNT and CDR2 is YYREEE (reference sequence). The CDR3 runs 20 residues. The trim removed 4 bases at V and 6 bases at J, leaving 17 bases unmatched. The CDR3 DNA sequence: TGTGCCAGCAGCCGGGGGCTGGGACTAGCGGGAGGTAGTGGGGCCAATGAGCAGTTCTTC. This sequence encodes CASSRGLGLAGGSGANEQFF.

V gene TRBV7-8 combines with J gene TRBJ1-5, with a weak D call TRBD1 (6 bases). This CDR3 is built from 16 residues. The germline V gene has CDR1 SGHVS and CDR2 FQNEAQ. V dropped 0 bases and J dropped 3 bases, with 12 bases sitting between them. CDR3 in amino acids: CASSLARTAVNQPQHF. The CDR3 DNA reads as TGTGCCAGCAGCTTAGCCAGGACAGCTGTCAATCAGCCCCAGCATTTT.

The chain couples TRBV9 to TRBJ2-3, with unresolved D. The V gene's germline CDR1 is SGDLS and CDR2 YYNGEE. The CDR3 contains 17 residues. Trimming stripped 0 bases from V and 0 bases from J, with 14 bases between. In DNA form, the CDR3 reads TGTGCCAGCAGCGTAGCGGCAGGCACTTCTAGCACAGATACGCAGTATTTT. Translating it yields CASSVAAGTSSTDTQYF.

CDR3 sequence: CASSLLAGGTDTQYF. The CDR3 DNA sequence: TGTGCCAGCAGCCTACTAGCGGGAGGCACAGATACGCAGTATTTT. This chain connects TRBV6-5 to TRBJ2-3; 11 bases align to TRBD2. Germline CDR1 MNHEY, CDR2 SVGAGI. The CDR3 is 15 amino acids. J gave up 1 base and V 6 bases, and 3 bases lay outside the gene matches.

The chain is built from TRBV6-1 and TRBJ1-1, with 8 positions matching TRBD1. The CDR3 runs 15 residues. V shed 0 bases and J 4 bases; nucleotides not matched to a gene: 4. Per the germline V gene, CDR1 is MNHNS and CDR2 is SASEGT. The CDR3 DNA sequence: TGTGCCAGCAGTGAAGCCAGGGGGCTGAGCACTGAAGCTTTCTTT. Its protein is CASSEARGLSTEAFF.

The chain couples TRBV7-2 to TRBJ2-2; a possible D gene is TRBD2 (5 bases). Germline V lookup: CDR1 SGHTA, CDR2 FQGNSA. The CDR3 totals 15 residues. V was trimmed by 3 bases and J by 7 bases, leaving 15 bases between them. The CDR3 loop reads CASSLEGRGSGELFF. The CDR3 DNA reads as TGTGCCAGCAGCTTGGAAGGACGGGGAAGCGGGGAGCTGTTTTTT.

The chain employs TRBV7-9 and TRBJ1-1; D perhaps matches TRBD1 (5 bases). The CDR3 is 15 residues long. Germline CDR1 reads SEHNR; CDR2 reads FQNEAQ (reference sequence). With 6 bases removed from V and 1 base from J, the gap between germline ends came to 15 bases. The CDR3 DNA reads as TGTGCCAGCAGTGGGGCCAAGGGGTCGAACACTGAAGCTTTCTTT. This translates into CASSGAKGSNTEAFF.

The chain joins TRBV30 to TRBJ1-2; no clear D. The CDR3 has 11 residues. V gave up 0 bases and J gave up 8 bases, with 7 bases separating them. CDR1 is GTSNPN, CDR2 SVGIG, per germline (reference sequence). CDR3 loop: CAWSVGGGYTF. DNA for the CDR3: TGTGCCTGGAGTGTCGGAGGGGGCTACACCTTC. Full variable domain (outside the CDR3, taken from reference TRBV30 and TRBJ1-2): SQTIHQWPATLVQPVGSPLSLECTVEGTSNPNLYWYRQAAGRGLQLLFYSVGIGQISSEVPQNLSASRPQDRQFILSSKKLLLSDSGFYLCAWSVGGGYTFGSGTRLTVV.

Only a few counts were recorded for this clone. This rearrangement joins TRBV5-1 to TRBJ2-5, with TRBD1 matching over 9 bases. Germline CDR1 and CDR2: SGHRS and YFSETQ. CDR3 length: 14 residues. After removal of 3 bases from V and 5 bases from J, the junction contained 5 bases not matched to a gene. CDR3 loop: CASSSGQGMETQYF. DNA of the CDR3: TGCGCCAGCAGCTCCGGACAGGGGATGGAGACCCAGTACTTC.

The CDR3 sequence: CASSQERGGYYEQYV. In DNA form, the CDR3 reads TGCGCCAGCAGCCAAGAAAGGGGTGGATACTACGAGCAGTACGTC. The chain links TRBV4-3 to TRBJ2-7, with a tentative D call TRBD1 (5 bases). Per germline, CDR1 LGHNA and CDR2 YSLEER. Trimming cost V 0 bases and J 3 bases, with 12 bases left between them. The CDR3 spans 15 residues.

The chain carries TRBV19 and TRBJ1-1; TRBD1 aligns across 9 bases. From germline, CDR1 is LNHDA and CDR2 SQIVND (reference sequence). V shed 5 bases and J 5 bases; nucleotides not matched to a gene: 6. The CDR3 is 14 residues long. CDR3 bases: TGTGCCAGTAGTGAATTAGGACAGGGGACTGAAGCTTTCTTT. Its translation is CASSELGQGTEAFF.